Included here is one T cell receptor (beta chain) sequence, with context. This clonotype came up a few times. Its specific antigen is unknown. A much larger clonotype is one base distant, so this may be a read error. Total RNA and DNA were co-extracted without cell sorting from 20-30 mg of bulk tissue using the AllPrep DNA/RNA mini kit. Surgical resection was performed in China between November 2015 and March 2016 on 5 or 6 patients with histopathologically diagnosed primary liver carcinoma. At the time of sampling, the patients had chronic HBV infection and had not received any treatment. Five spatially separated regions were sampled from each tumor: the superior, inferior, left-lateral and right-lateral poles, plus the tumor centre. Histology showed that every tumor sample contained more than 80% viable tumor cells. Pieces of fresh tumor and adjacent tissue were cut in half, with one half kept in RNAlater at -80 degrees C and the other half sent for histology.

This sample stems from a study of tumor-infiltrating lymphocytes in primary liver carcinoma (dated by TCRdb to 2015 to 2018). Turning to the overall study: Of the five patients, three men and two women aged 30 to 69 years, four had hepatocellular carcinoma and one had combined HCC and intrahepatic cholangiocarcinoma. Tumors of the five patients were stage T1-T3 N0M0 with maximum diameters of 4.2 to 10 cm. Samples yielded roughly 3.65 to 7.5 million productive TCRbeta reads; read depth did not differ significantly between tissue types. Across five regions of each liver tumor, along with adjacent normal tissue and blood, the study brought together TCRbeta repertoire sequencing, expression microarrays and whole-exome sequencing. A total of about 35 specimens from 5 patients went through TCRbeta repertoire sequencing, namely 25 tumor regions, 5 adjacent noncancerous liver tissues and 5 peripheral blood samples. To link TCRbeta repertoire diversity with the local molecular phenotype, the 25 to 30 tumor region samples were profiled using Agilent mRNA microarrays. Reproducibility between technical replicate repertoires was high, with correlation coefficients above 0.98 and mean shared-clone rates approximately 0.9.

TCRbeta-specific cDNA was reverse-transcribed from around 0.45 ug total RNA using a constant-region primer and ProtoScript II reverse transcriptase. Three nested multiplex PCR rounds, following a slightly modified ARM-PCR procedure, were used to build the TCRbeta libraries. The first two PCR rounds used multiplex TRBV1-TRBV30 forward primers with a Cbeta reverse primer, each for 10 cycles. A final 25-cycle PCR with Deep VentR polymerase added sample barcodes and Illumina adapters. Before sequencing, amplicons of 200-500 bp were purified from gel using a QIAquick gel extraction kit. The TCRbeta amplicons were sequenced with 250-bp paired-end reads on an Illumina HiSeq 2500. The source study handled its data this way. Trimmomatic v0.33 was used to quality-trim the reads, and FLASH v1.2.11 was used to merge paired reads so that full CDR3 sequences could be recovered. V, D and J germline segments were assigned to the rearranged TCRbeta sequences by MiGEC v1.2.1b. Clonotype statistics and Shannon-Wiener diversity indices were computed with VDJtools v1.0.0. To cut down on sampling bias, every analysis after diversity analysis relied on just the 250 most abundant clonotypes from each sample. The public sequencing data were trimmed at Q25 with fastp and processed into clonotypes with MiXCR by TCRdb, which kept only in-frame beta chains. Merged by CDR3 protein, the rows form single entries marked with the most common genes and DNA. These V and J calls are TCRdb output, not the study's own analysis. The sample has some 30,000 distinct CDR3 sequences on record, 70% to 80% of them singletons. The ten biggest clones cover roughly a third of the sample.

Results the study describes overall, beyond this receptor: Consistent with antigen-driven expansion, pairs of tumor regions showed higher repertoire overlap (mean roughly 36%) than either tumor-adjacent pairs (around 17%) or tumor-blood pairs (roughly 15%). Only the TCR beta chain was sequenced, so true repertoire diversity is likely underestimated because unpaired alpha chains were not captured. Comparison of CD4+ and CD8+ T cell repertoires was precluded by the use of bulk unsorted samples. The top 250 clones accounted for a significantly greater share of the repertoire in tumors than in blood (p = 0.039). Only five patients were included in the study, and the authors note that the findings should be validated in a larger study. Only about 8-25% of top clones were present in all five regions of a tumor, suggesting spatial heterogeneity of tumor-infiltrating T cells.

Measured from the cysteine to the phenylalanine, the CDR3 is 16 residues long. The only DNA kept is the CDR3, 48 bases in frame from the first base. The rearrangement combines TRBV12-3 or TRBV12-4 with TRBJ1-4; 8 of the junction bases match TRBD1. What was sequenced was liver tumor tissue from sampling region 5. Taken with the paper, the label for cell subset or site translates to: tumor region T5, tumor centre. The clonotype was recovered from a middle-aged man with primary liver carcinoma and hepatitis B virus infection. The nucleotide sequence reads TGTGCCAGCAGTCTACAGGGGGAACGCGTGGATGAAAAACTGCTTTTT. It is translated as CASSLQGERVDEKLLF.